This note documents a single T cell receptor (beta chain) sequence. The target antigen is unknown. Surgery without prior neoadjuvant therapy was the treatment of the selected pancreatic ductal adenocarcinoma patients. This record belongs to a study of T cells in pancreatic ductal adenocarcinoma. General study points: Tumor and blood clonality did not differ significantly, about 0.1 versus 0.065.

Germline lookup yields CDR1 WNHNN and CDR2 SYGVQD (reference sequence). The CDR3 length is 14 residues. With 6 bases removed from V and 3 bases from J, the gap between germline ends came to 13 bases. The method was immunoSEQ multiplex PCR; TCRdb's version includes in-frame clones alone and lacks a portion of them. The sample carries about 97,000 clones, nearly 95% recorded once. The chain recombines TRBV10-1 with TRBJ2-3, with D possibly matching TRBD1 (6 bases). The clonotype originates from a human donor with pancreatic ductal adenocarcinoma. Source material: PBMCs. This CDR3 reads CASSAGTTTDTQYF. CDR3 nucleotides: TGCGCCAGCAGCGCCGGGACAACTACAGATACGCAGTATTTT.